What follows describes a single T cell receptor beta chain. Its antigen is as yet unknown. V lost 3 bases and J lost 0, with 5 bases in between. CDR1 and CDR2 (germline): MNHEY, SMNVEV (reference sequence). This CDR3 spans 14 amino acids. These data come from a study of T cell repertoires in cytomegalovirus infection. Study-wide context: CMV infection and matching HLA type were both indicated by public TCR beta signatures. General study findings and limits: Dominating the ex vivo response were TCR beta clonotypes that were CMV-specific and HLA-C-restricted. Carriage of CMV together with the relevant HLA was identifiable through cumulative public TCR beta family frequency.

TCRdb independently ran MiXCR on the reads; one entry per CDR3 protein. Of about 160,000 distinct CDR3 sequences in the sample, approximately 17% were seen once. This clonotype was sampled from a human donor in good health (CMV status not recorded). Some clones in this sample may be carry-over from other donors' samples. This chain joins TRBV27 and TRBJ1-4; D unclear. Sequencing input: CD8+ T cells from PBMCs. DNA for the CDR3: TGTGCCAGCAGTTTCGGGCCAACTAATGAAAAACTGTTTTTT. Its translation is CASSFGPTNEKLFF. Complete variable domain (other parts from reference TRBV27 and TRBJ1-4): EAQVTQNPRYLITVTGKKLTVTCSQNMNHEYMSWYRQDPGLGLRQIYYSMNVEVTDKGDVPEGYKVSRKEKRNFPLILESPSPNQTSLYFCASSFGPTNEKLFFGSGTQLSVL.